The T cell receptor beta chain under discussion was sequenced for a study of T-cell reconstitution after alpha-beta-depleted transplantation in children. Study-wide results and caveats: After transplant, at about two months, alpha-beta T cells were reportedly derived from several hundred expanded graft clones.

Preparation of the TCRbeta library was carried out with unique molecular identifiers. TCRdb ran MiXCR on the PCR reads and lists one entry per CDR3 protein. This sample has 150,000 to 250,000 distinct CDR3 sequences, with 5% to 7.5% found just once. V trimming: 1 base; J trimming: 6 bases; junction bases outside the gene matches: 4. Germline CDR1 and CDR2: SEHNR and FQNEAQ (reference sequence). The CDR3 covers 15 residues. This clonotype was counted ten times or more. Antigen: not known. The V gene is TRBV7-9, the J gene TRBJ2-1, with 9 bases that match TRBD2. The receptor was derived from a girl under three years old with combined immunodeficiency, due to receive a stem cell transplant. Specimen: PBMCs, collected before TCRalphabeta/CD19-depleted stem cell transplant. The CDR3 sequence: CASSLVAGDGNEQFF. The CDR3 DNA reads TGTGCCAGCAGCTTAGTAGCGGGAGATGGCAATGAGCAGTTCTTC.